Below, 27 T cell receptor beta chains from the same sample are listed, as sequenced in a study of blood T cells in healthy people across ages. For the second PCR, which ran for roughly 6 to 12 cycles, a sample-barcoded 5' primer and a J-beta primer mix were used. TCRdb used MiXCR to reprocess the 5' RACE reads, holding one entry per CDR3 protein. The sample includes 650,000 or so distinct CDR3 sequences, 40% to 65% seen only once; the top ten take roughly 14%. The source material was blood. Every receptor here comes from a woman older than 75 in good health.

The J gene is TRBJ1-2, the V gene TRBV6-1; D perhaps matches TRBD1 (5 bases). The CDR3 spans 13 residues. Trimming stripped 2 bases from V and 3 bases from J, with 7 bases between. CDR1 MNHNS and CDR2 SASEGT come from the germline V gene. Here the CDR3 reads CASSELTDYGYTF. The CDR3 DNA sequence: TGTGCCAGCAGTGAACTGACAGACTATGGCTACACCTTC.

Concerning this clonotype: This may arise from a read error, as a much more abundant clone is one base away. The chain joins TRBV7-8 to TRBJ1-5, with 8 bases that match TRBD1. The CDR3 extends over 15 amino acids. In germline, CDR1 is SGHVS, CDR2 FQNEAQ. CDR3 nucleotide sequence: TGTGCCAGCGGCTTAGGGACAGGCCCCGGGAGGTCCCAGCATTTT. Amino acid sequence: CASGLGTGPGRSQHF.

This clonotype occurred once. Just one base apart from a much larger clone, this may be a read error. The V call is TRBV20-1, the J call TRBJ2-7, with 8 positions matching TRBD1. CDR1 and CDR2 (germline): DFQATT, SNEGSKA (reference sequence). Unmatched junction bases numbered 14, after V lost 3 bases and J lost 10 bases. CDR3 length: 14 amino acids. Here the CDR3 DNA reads TGCAGTGCTAGGCCCCCAGGGGGCTCGGAGGCCCAGTACTTC. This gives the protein CSARPPGGSEAQYF.

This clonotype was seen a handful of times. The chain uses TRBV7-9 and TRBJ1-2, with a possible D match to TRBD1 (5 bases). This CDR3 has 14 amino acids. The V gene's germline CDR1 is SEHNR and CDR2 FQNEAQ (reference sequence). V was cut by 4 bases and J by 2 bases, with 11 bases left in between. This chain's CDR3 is CASSWSDKNYGYTF. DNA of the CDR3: TGTGCCAGCAGCTGGTCGGACAAGAACTATGGCTACACCTTC.

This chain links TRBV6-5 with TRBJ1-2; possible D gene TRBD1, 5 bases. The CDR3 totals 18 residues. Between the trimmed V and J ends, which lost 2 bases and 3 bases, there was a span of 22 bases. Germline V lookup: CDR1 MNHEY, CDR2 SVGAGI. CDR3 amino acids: CASSYLRGGNAADYGYTF. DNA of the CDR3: TGTGCCAGCAGTTACCTGAGGGGAGGGAACGCGGCTGACTATGGCTACACCTTC.

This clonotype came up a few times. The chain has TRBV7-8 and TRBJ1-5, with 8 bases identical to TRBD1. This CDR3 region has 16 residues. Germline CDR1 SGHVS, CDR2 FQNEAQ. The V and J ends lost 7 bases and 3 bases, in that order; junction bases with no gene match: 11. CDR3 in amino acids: CASTNRDRTFNQPQHF. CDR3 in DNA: TGTGCCAGCACCAACCGGGACAGGACTTTCAATCAGCCCCAGCATTTT.

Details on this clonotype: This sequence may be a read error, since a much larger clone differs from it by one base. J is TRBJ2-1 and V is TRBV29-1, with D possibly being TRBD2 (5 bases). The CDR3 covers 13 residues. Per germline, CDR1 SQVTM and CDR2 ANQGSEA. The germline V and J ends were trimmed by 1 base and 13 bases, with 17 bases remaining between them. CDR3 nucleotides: TGCAGCGTTGAAGTGGGCGGACTGGAGACCCAGTTCTTC. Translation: CSVEVGGLETQFF.

The CDR3 loop is CASNEETPYEQYF. CDR3 sequence (DNA): TGTGCCAGCAACGAGGAAACGCCCTACGAGCAGTACTTC. The chain links TRBV2 to TRBJ2-5; no clear D gene. The end of the DNA fits TRBJ2-7 better, so the J call may be wrong. This CDR3 contains 13 residues. Germline V CDR1 and CDR2: SNHLY, FYNNEI.

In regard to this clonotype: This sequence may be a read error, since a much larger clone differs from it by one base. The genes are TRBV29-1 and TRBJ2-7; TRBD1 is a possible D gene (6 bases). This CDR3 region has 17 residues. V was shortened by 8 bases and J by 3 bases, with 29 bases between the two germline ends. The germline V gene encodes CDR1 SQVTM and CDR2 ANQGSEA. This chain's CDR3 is CSPWRPGVSLLSYEQYF. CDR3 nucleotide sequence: TGCAGCCCATGGCGGCCAGGGGTTTCCCTCTTAAGCTACGAGCAGTACTTC.

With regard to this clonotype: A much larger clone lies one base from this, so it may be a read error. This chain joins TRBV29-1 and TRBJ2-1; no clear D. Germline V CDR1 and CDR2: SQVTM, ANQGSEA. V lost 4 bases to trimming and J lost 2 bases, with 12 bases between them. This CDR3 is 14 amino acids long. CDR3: CSVAVRRTYNEQFF. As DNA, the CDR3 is TGCAGCGTTGCTGTGCGACGTACCTACAATGAGCAGTTCTTC.

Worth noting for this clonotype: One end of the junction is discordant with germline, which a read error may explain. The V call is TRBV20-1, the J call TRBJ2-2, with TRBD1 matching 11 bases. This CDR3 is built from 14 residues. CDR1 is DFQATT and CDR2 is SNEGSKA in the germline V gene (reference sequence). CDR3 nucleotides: TGCAGTGCCGGGACAGGGGGTCACACCGGGGAGCTGTATTTT. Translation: CSAGTGGHTGELYF.

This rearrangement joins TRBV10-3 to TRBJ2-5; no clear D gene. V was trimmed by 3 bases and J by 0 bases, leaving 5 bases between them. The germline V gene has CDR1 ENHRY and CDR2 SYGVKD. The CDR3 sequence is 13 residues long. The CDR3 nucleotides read TGTGCCATCAGTGAATCAAACCAAGAGACCCAGTACTTC. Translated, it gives CAISESNQETQYF.

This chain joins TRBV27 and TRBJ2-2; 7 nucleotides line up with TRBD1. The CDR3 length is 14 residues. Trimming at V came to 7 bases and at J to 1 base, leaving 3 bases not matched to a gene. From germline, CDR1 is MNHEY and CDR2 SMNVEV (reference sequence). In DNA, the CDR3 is TGTGCCAGCAAGGGACAGAGGAACACCGGGGAGCTGTTTTTT. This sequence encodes CASKGQRNTGELFF.

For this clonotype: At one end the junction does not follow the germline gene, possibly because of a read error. The CDR3 DNA is TGTGCCAGCAGCCTTAGCAGGAGAGGGAAAGAGGCCCAGTACTTC. This gives the protein CASSLSRRGKEAQYF. V usage is TRBV5-8 and J usage is TRBJ2-5, with a weak D call TRBD2 (5 bases). Germline-derived CDR1 and CDR2 are SGHTS and YDEGEE. The CDR3 totals 15 residues.

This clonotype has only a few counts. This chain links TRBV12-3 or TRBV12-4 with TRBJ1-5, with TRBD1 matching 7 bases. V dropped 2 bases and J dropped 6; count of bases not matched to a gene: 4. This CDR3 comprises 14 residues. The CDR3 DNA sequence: TGTGCCAGCAGTTTAAGGTCAGGGGGTCAGCCCCAGCATTTT. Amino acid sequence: CASSLRSGGQPQHF.

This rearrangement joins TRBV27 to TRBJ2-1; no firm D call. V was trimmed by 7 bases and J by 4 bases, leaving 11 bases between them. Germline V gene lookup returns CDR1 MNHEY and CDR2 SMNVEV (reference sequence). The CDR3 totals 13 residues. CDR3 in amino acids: CASTPDPYNEQFF. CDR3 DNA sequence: TGTGCCAGCACTCCTGACCCTTACAATGAGCAGTTCTTC.

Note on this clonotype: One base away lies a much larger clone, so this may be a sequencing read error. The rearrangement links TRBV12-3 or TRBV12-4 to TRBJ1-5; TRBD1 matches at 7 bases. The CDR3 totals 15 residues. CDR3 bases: TGTGCCAGCAGTCACCGGGACAGTAGCAATCAGCCCCGGCATTTT. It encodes CASSHRDSSNQPRHF.

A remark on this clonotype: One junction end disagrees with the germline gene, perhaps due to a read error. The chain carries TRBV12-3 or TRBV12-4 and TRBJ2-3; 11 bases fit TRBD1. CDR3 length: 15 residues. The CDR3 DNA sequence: TGTGCCAGCAGCCCACCTGGACAGGGGGCAAATACGGAGTATTTT. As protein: CASSPPGQGANTEYF.

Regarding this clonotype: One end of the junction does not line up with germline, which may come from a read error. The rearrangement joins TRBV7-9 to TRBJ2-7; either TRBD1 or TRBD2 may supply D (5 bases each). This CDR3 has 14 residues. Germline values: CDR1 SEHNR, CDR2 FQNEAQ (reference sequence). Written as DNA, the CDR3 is TGTACCAGCAGCTTTGCAGGGAGTGGGTACGAGCAGTACTTC. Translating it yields CTSSFAGSGYEQYF.

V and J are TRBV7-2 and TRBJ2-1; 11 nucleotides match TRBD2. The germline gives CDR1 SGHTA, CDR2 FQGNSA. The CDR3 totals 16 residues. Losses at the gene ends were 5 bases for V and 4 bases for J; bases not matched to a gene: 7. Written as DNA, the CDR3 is TGTGCCAGCAGCACTTCCCTAGCGGGGGGTTACAATGAGCAGTTCTTC. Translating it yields CASSTSLAGGYNEQFF.

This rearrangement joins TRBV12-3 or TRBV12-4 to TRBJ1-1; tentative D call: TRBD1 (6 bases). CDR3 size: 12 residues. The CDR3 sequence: CATRGSTGEAFF. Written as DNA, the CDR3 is TGTGCTACCAGGGGAAGTACAGGCGAAGCTTTCTTT.

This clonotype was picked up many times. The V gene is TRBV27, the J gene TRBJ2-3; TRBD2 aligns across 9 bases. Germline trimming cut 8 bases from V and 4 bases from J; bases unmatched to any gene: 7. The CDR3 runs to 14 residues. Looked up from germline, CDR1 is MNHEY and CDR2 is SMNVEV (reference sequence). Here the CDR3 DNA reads TGTGCCAGCGGCCGAGCGGGAGGCGCAGATACGCAGTATTTT. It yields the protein CASGRAGGADTQYF.

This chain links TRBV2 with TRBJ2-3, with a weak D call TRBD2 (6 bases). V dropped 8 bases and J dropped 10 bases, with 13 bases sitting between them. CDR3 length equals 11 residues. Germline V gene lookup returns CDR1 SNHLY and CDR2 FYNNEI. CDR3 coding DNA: TGTGCCAGCCAAGGGTCGGGGGCGCAGTATTTT. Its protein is CASQGSGAQYF.

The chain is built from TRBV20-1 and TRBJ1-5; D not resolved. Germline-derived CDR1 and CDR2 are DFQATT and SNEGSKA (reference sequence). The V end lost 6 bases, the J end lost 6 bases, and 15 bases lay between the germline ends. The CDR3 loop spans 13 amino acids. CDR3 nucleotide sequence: TGCAGTGCCGAGGCGGCCTTAGGTCAGCCCCAGCATTTT. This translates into CSAEAALGQPQHF.

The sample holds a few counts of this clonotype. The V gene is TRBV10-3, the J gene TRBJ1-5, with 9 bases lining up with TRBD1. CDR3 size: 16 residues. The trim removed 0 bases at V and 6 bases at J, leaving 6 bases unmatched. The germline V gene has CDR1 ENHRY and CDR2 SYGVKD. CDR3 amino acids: CAISESLIQGAQPQHF. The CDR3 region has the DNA TGTGCCATCAGTGAGTCTCTGATACAGGGGGCTCAGCCCCAGCATTTT.

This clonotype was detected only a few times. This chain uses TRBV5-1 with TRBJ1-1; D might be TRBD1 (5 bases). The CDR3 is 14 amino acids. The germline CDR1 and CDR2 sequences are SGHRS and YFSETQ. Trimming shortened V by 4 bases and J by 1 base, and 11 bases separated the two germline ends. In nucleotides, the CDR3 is TGCGCCAGCAGCCCTTGGCAGGGGAACACTGAAGCTTTCTTT. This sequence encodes CASSPWQGNTEAFF. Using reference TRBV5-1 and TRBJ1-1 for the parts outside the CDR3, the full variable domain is KAGVTQTPRYLIKTRGQQVTLSCSPISGHRSVSWYQQTPGQGLQFLFEYFSETQRNKGNFPGRFSGRQFSNSRSEMNVSTLELGDSALYLCASSPWQGNTEAFFGQGTRLTVV.

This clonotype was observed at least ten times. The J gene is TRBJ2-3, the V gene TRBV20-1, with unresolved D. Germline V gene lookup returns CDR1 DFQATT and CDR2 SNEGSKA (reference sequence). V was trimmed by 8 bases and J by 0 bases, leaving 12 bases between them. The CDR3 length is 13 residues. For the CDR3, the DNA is TGCAGTAGCGTGGGCGAGAGCACAGATACGCAGTATTTT. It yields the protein CSSVGESTDTQYF.